The 5 T cell receptor beta chains given below trace back to one sample, sequenced in a study of cytomegalovirus exposure and HLA in healthy donors. It was with 60 Vbeta and 13 Jbeta primers that the PCR ran. The data were produced by immunoSEQ multiplex PCR, yet TCRdb's version contains in-frame clones alone and is incomplete. The sample yields about 160,000 clones, roughly 85% seen once. Source material: PBMCs. These receptors were collected from a male donor in good health and CMV-seropositive.

The chain links TRBV4-3 to TRBJ2-7; D is possibly TRBD2 (5 bases). Per the germline V gene, CDR1 is LGHNA and CDR2 is YSLEER. V lost 0 bases, J lost 3 bases, and 12 bases lay in between. The CDR3 contains 15 residues. The CDR3 protein is CASSQDLDYLYEQYF. The CDR3 region has the DNA TGCGCCAGCAGCCAAGATCTTGACTACCTCTACGAGCAGTACTTC.

The chain combines TRBV7-9 with TRBJ1-4; 8 positions match TRBD1. The CDR3 has 17 residues. The trim removed 5 bases at V and 7 bases at J, leaving 15 bases unmatched. Per germline, CDR1 SEHNR and CDR2 FQNEAQ (reference sequence). CDR3 bases: TGTGCCAGCAGCGAAGTAGGCAGGGGGCTGTGGAGTGAAAAACTGTTTTTT. Translated: CASSEVGRGLWSEKLFF.

This clone was counted once. V is TRBV4-3 and J is TRBJ2-4, with D possibly matching TRBD1 (6 bases). The CDR3 totals 19 residues. Per the germline V gene, CDR1 is LGHNA and CDR2 is YSLEER. V gave up 2 bases and J gave up 0 bases, with 20 bases separating them. The CDR3 region is CASSQNKIPGHLAKNIQYF. The CDR3, as DNA: TGCGCCAGCAGCCAAAATAAGATACCGGGACACCTAGCCAAAAACATTCAGTACTTC.

V and J are TRBV7-9 and TRBJ1-6; 7 bases line up with TRBD1. CDR3 size: 14 residues. V shed 5 bases and J 10 bases; nucleotides not matched to a gene: 8. Germline lookup yields CDR1 SEHNR and CDR2 FQNEAQ (reference sequence). The CDR3 protein is CASSARQGVSPLHF. DNA of the CDR3: TGTGCCAGCAGCGCGCGACAGGGTGTCTCACCCCTCCACTTT.

CDR3 loop: CASSPTGTNEQFF. In DNA, the CDR3 is TGTGCCAGCAGTCCGACAGGGACAAATGAGCAGTTCTTC. This chain uses TRBV6-6 with TRBJ2-1; TRBD1 matches at 7 bases. CDR1 MNHNY and CDR2 SVGAGI come from the germline V gene (reference sequence). The CDR3 has 13 amino acids. V shed 5 bases and J 7 bases; nucleotides not matched to a gene: 5.